One sample yielded the 13 T cell receptor beta chains listed below, sequenced in a study of blood T cell repertoires in COVID-19. The data were produced by immunoSEQ multiplex PCR, yet TCRdb's version contains in-frame clones alone and is incomplete. The data show roughly 120,000 clones, approximately 90% seen once. Sequencing used peripheral blood. The receptors were gathered from a woman in her 70s who had recovered from COVID-19.

The CDR3 DNA sequence: TGCGCCAGCAGCACCTTGACAGGGGCCTCCTACGAGCAGTACTTC. The encoded protein is CASSTLTGASYEQYF. The rearrangement uses TRBV5-1 and TRBJ2-7; 8 bases are a match to TRBD1. Germline CDR1 SGHRS, CDR2 YFSETQ. V shed 4 bases and J 0 bases; nucleotides not matched to a gene: 6. There are 15 residues in the CDR3.

V is TRBV5-1 and J is TRBJ1-1; the D gene is possibly TRBD1 (5 bases). The V end was cut by 2 bases, the J end by 1 base, with 15 bases between. Germline V gene data show CDR1 as SGHRS and CDR2 as YFSETQ. The CDR3 spans 16 residues. CDR3 DNA: TGCGCCAGCAGCTTATCCAGGGTGCCCTCGAACACTGAAGCTTTCTTT. Its translation is CASSLSRVPSNTEAFF.

The chain uses TRBV2 and TRBJ2-4; weak D call: TRBD2 (6 bases). V was cut by 3 bases and J by 7 bases, with 13 bases left in between. Germline V CDR1 and CDR2: SNHLY, FYNNEI. This CDR3 comprises 14 residues. The CDR3 coding sequence is TGTGCCAGCAGTGATGTGGGCCGGGGGAACATTCAGTACTTC. Translation gives CASSDVGRGNIQYF.

V is TRBV28 and J is TRBJ2-6; TRBD1 matches 7 bases. Germline CDR1 MDHEN, CDR2 SYDVKM. V lost 5 bases, J lost 4 bases, and 5 bases stayed unmatched. The CDR3 totals 15 residues. CDR3 residues: CASSHDRAGANVLTF. Here the CDR3 DNA reads TGTGCCAGCAGTCACGACAGGGCCGGGGCCAACGTCCTGACTTTC.

The gene calls are TRBV5-6 and TRBJ2-7, with TRBD1 matching 12 bases. Germline-derived CDR1 and CDR2 are SGHDT and YYEEEE. CDR3 length: 15 amino acids. Germline trimming cut 4 bases from V and 6 bases from J; bases unmatched to any gene: 8. The CDR3 loop reads CASSPSGTGGIEQYF. The CDR3, as DNA: TGTGCCAGCAGCCCTAGCGGGACAGGGGGCATCGAGCAGTACTTC. The full variable domain, completed using reference TRBV5-6 and TRBJ2-7, is DAGVTQSPTHLIKTRGQQVTLRCSPKSGHDTVSWYQQALGQGPQFIFQYYEEEERQRGNFPDRFSGHQFPNYSSELNVNALLLGDSALYLCASSPSGTGGIEQYFGPGTRLTVT.

In this sample, this clone turned up once. The chain joins TRBV2 to TRBJ1-5, with D possibly being TRBD1 (6 bases). From germline, CDR1 is SNHLY and CDR2 FYNNEI. Between the trimmed V and J ends, which lost 6 bases and 4 bases, there was a span of 13 bases. CDR3 size: 14 residues. The CDR3 DNA sequence: TGTGCCAGCAGCGCACAGGGAAATAATCAGCCCCAGCATTTT. Translation: CASSAQGNNQPQHF.

This chain uses TRBV7-9 with TRBJ2-1; 8 bases are shared with TRBD1. From germline, CDR1 is SEHNR and CDR2 FQNEAQ (reference sequence). The CDR3 spans 15 residues. The V and J ends lost 1 base and 7 bases, in that order; junction bases with no gene match: 6. The DNA for the CDR3 is TGTGCCAGCAGCTTAGTTCGGACAGGGCGGAATGAGCAGTTCTTC. This encodes CASSLVRTGRNEQFF.

The chain recombines TRBV4-1 with TRBJ2-3, with 12 positions matching TRBD2. The CDR3 length is 17 residues. With V trimmed by 1 base and J by 2 bases, 4 bases remained unmatched. Germline V gene data show CDR1 as MGHRA and CDR2 as YSYEKL. The CDR3 sequence is CASSQARLAGVTDTQYF. Written as DNA, the CDR3 is TGCGCCAGCAGCCAAGCCCGACTAGCGGGGGTCACAGATACGCAGTATTTT.

The chain joins TRBV5-5 to TRBJ1-5; unclear D gene. V gave up 0 bases and J gave up 2 bases, with 9 bases separating them. Germline CDR1 and CDR2: SGHKS and YYEKEE (reference sequence). The CDR3 contains 15 residues. The DNA for the CDR3 is TGTGCCAGCAGCTTGGCTCGTCCCGGCAATCAGCCCCAGCATTTT. Encoded protein: CASSLARPGNQPQHF.

The gene calls are TRBV3-1 (or the pseudogene TRBV3-2) and TRBJ2-3, with TRBD1 as a possible D gene (6 bases). V gave up 1 base and J gave up 6 bases, with 8 bases separating them. The CDR3 loop spans 13 amino acids. The germline V gene has CDR1 LGHDT and CDR2 YNNKEL (reference sequence). CDR3 coding DNA: TGTGCCAGCAGCCAAGTAAGGGGGGATACGCAGTATTTT. Its protein is CASSQVRGDTQYF.

The chain links TRBV12-5 to TRBJ2-1, with 10 bases aligning to TRBD2. Germline V CDR1 and CDR2: LGHNT, FRNRAP. Trimming removed 5 bases from V and 4 bases from J; junction bases left unmatched: 5. There are 15 residues in the CDR3. CDR3: CASGLGLAEYNEQFF. The CDR3 nucleotides are TGTGCTAGTGGTCTCGGACTAGCGGAGTACAATGAGCAGTTCTTC. The entire variable domain, with the rest obtained from reference TRBV12-5 and TRBJ2-1, is as follows: DARVTQTPRHKVTEMGQEVTMRCQPILGHNTVFWYRQTMMQGLELLAYFRNRAPLDDSGMPKDRFSAEMPDATLATLKIQPSEPRDSAVYFCASGLGLAEYNEQFFGPGTRLTVL.

The rearrangement uses TRBV7-2 and TRBJ1-2, with D unclear. The V gene's germline CDR1 is SGHTA and CDR2 FQGNSA. V lost 1 base to trimming and J lost 2 bases, with 8 bases between them. CDR3 length: 14 residues. The CDR3 is CASSLGLENYGYTF. The CDR3 DNA reads as TGTGCCAGCAGCTTAGGCCTGGAGAACTATGGCTACACCTTC.

The rearrangement links TRBV10-3 to TRBJ1-5, with 7 bases that match TRBD1. The V segment lost 6 bases and the J segment 3 bases; nucleotides outside the gene matches: 8. The CDR3 loop spans 15 amino acids. Germline-derived CDR1 and CDR2 are ENHRY and SYGVKD. In nucleotides, the CDR3 is TGTGCCATCAGCAACGCGGACAGGCCCAATCAGCCCCAGCATTTT. It encodes CAISNADRPNQPQHF.